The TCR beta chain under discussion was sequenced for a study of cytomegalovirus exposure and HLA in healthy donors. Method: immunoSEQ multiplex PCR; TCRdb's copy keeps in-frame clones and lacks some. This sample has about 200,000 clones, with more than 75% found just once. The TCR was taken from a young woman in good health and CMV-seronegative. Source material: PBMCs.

CDR3 coding DNA: TGTGCCAGCAGCCGGGGGATAGCAGATACGCAGTATTTT. This codes for CASSRGIADTQYF. The rearrangement links TRBV7-3 to TRBJ2-3; D might be TRBD2 (6 bases). The germline CDR1 and CDR2 sequences are SGHTA and FQGTGA. The CDR3 extends over 13 amino acids. The germline V and J ends were trimmed by 5 bases and 4 bases, with 10 bases remaining between them.